This T cell receptor (beta chain) came from a study of siplizumab effects on memory and regulatory T cells. This CDR3 contains 15 residues. The junction had 6 bases not matched to a gene; V was cut back by 3 bases and J by 3 bases. CDR1 KGHSH and CDR2 LQKENI come from the germline V gene. Study-level points and caveats: In roughly 75-96% of proliferating CD4+ or CD8+ clones, a naive or memory phenotype could not be assigned. Treatment with siplizumab left mappable alloreactive CD4+ clones averaging roughly 69% Treg-derived, compared with around 26% in controls.

With respect to this clone: Its antigen is not known.

Each sample contributed 96,000 or so TCR templates to the assay. The repertoire was sequenced with immunoSEQ multiplex PCR; TCRdb's copy has only in-frame clones and lacks some. Of around 100,000 clones listed, roughly 92% are singletons. The chain joins TRBV18 to TRBJ1-2; TRBD1 matches 8 bases. The sequencing sample was made of Tregs sorted from blood. This receptor was taken from a human donor in good health. This CDR3 reads CASSPDRAIDYGYTF. The CDR3 region has the DNA TGTGCCAGCTCACCGGACAGGGCAATTGACTATGGCTACACCTTC.